This record concerns one T cell receptor (beta chain) sequence. One end of the junction is discordant with germline, which a read error may explain. Germline V gene sequence: CDR1 SEHNR, CDR2 FQNEAQ (reference sequence). The CDR3 runs 12 residues. This entry comes from a study of cytomegalovirus exposure and HLA in healthy donors. It was with 60 Vbeta and 13 Jbeta primers that the PCR ran. Method: immunoSEQ multiplex PCR; TCRdb's copy keeps in-frame clones and lacks some. The table records about 130,000 clones, 80% of them present only once. The receptor was derived from a woman between 40 and 55 years old in good health and CMV-seronegative. The sequenced sample was PBMCs. The rearrangement links TRBV7-9 to TRBJ2-7; D is perhaps TRBD1 (5 bases). In nucleotides, the CDR3 is TGTTCCAGCAGCCAGGGTAGCTACGAGCAGTACTTC. Translated, it gives CSSSQGSYEQYF. Filled out from reference TRBV7-9 and TRBJ2-7, the complete variable domain reads DTGVSQNPRHKITKRGQNVTFRCDPISEHNRLYWYRQTLGQGPEFLTYFQNEAQLEKSRLLSDRFSAERPKGSFSTLEIQRTEQGDSAMYLCSSSQGSYEQYFGPGTRLTVT.